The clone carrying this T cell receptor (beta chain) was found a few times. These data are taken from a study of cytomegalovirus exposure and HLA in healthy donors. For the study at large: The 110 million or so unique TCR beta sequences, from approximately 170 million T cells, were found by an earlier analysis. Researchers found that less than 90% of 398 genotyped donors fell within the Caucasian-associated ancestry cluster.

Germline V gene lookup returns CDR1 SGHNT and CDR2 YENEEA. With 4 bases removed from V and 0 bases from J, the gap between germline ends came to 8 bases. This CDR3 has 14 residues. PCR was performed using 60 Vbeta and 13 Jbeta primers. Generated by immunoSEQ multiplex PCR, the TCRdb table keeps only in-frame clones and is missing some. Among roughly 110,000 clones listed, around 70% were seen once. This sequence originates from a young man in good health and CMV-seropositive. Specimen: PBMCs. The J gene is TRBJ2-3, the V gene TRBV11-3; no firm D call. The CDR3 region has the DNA TGTGCCAGCAGCTCCTTATCTAGCACAGATACGCAGTATTTT. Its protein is CASSSLSSTDTQYF.